Listed below are T cell receptor beta chains from one sample, sequenced in a study of monozygotic twins with inflammatory bowel disease. Reanalyzing the 5' RACE reads, TCRdb keeps one entry per CDR3 protein, without DNA. The listing records some 150,000 distinct CDR3 sequences. Input material: blood. All receptors come from a human donor with ulcerative colitis or Crohn's disease, or a healthy co-twin of an affected twin (not recorded which). Each CDR3 is given with its conserved first and last residue. Each record gives: J gene, V gene, CDR3 protein.

j_call: TRBJ2-2
v_call: TRBV7-8
cdr3_aa: CASSRRGENGELFF

j_call: TRBJ2-1
v_call: TRBV9
cdr3_aa: CASSSSGVEQFF

j_call: TRBJ2-7
v_call: TRBV20-1
cdr3_aa: CSAPRGSSYEQYF

j_call: TRBJ2-3
v_call: TRBV7-2
cdr3_aa: CASSSGGRDTQYF

j_call: TRBJ2-5
v_call: TRBV29-1
cdr3_aa: CSSGAPEQGTQYF

j_call: TRBJ2-5
v_call: TRBV20-1
cdr3_aa: CSAPELGLAGMEETQYF

j_call: TRBJ2-7
v_call: TRBV4-2
cdr3_aa: CASSQVSAASYEQYF

j_call: TRBJ2-5
v_call: TRBV20-1
cdr3_aa: CSASARGQETQYF

j_call: TRBJ1-1
v_call: TRBV11-3
cdr3_aa: CASSFGALDTEAFF

j_call: TRBJ2-6
v_call: TRBV11-1
cdr3_aa: CASSQSDRLTSGANVLTF

j_call: TRBJ2-2
v_call: TRBV12-3/TRBV12-4
cdr3_aa: CASRAGTGWSGELFF

j_call: TRBJ1-5
v_call: TRBV20-1
cdr3_aa: CSAKRMVGQSSNQPQHF

j_call: TRBJ2-1
v_call: TRBV2
cdr3_aa: CASHTGRDQYNEQFF

j_call: TRBJ2-1
v_call: TRBV7-3
cdr3_aa: CASSSYFGRNEQFF

j_call: TRBJ1-6
v_call: TRBV7-9
cdr3_aa: CASSSQGEYSPLHF

j_call: TRBJ2-5
v_call: TRBV20-1
cdr3_aa: CSAARDGGETQYF

j_call: TRBJ2-1
v_call: TRBV20-1
cdr3_aa: CSARAGTSGGTQFF

j_call: TRBJ1-2
v_call: TRBV5-1
cdr3_aa: CASSSPFLTGGGYTF

j_call: TRBJ1-1
v_call: TRBV28
cdr3_aa: CASSYTALGEAFF

j_call: TRBJ1-1
v_call: TRBV6-1
cdr3_aa: CASSPRPDLRNTEAFF

j_call: TRBJ2-5
v_call: TRBV14
cdr3_aa: CASSQDWRTSGVQETQYF

j_call: TRBJ2-4
v_call: TRBV20-1
cdr3_aa: CSAHPRQGKDIQYF

j_call: TRBJ1-1
v_call: TRBV9
cdr3_aa: CASSIGPPGRAHTEAFF

j_call: TRBJ2-1
v_call: TRBV7-2
cdr3_aa: CASSLGAGGINEQFF

j_call: TRBJ2-7
v_call: TRBV24-1
cdr3_aa: CATSDNRRIYEQYF

j_call: TRBJ2-7
v_call: TRBV19
cdr3_aa: CASKGQGSHEQYF

j_call: TRBJ2-4
v_call: TRBV19
cdr3_aa: CASSMGQAFSAKNIQYF

j_call: TRBJ2-7
v_call: TRBV7-8
cdr3_aa: CASSLAGTFYSYEQYF

j_call: TRBJ1-2
v_call: TRBV27
cdr3_aa: CASRRDTMYGYTF

j_call: TRBJ1-4
v_call: TRBV7-9
cdr3_aa: CASSLLTFEKLFF

j_call: TRBJ2-3
v_call: TRBV10-3
cdr3_aa: CAISASGRADTQYF

j_call: TRBJ2-1
v_call: TRBV29-1
cdr3_aa: CSGGRWAYNEQFF

j_call: TRBJ1-5
v_call: TRBV7-9
cdr3_aa: CASSRLTGPQEPQHF

j_call: TRBJ2-5
v_call: TRBV7-9
cdr3_aa: CASRTGGGQETQYF

j_call: TRBJ2-1
v_call: TRBV7-2
cdr3_aa: CASSLGWSSYNEQFF

j_call: TRBJ1-2
v_call: TRBV18
cdr3_aa: CASSPRGQALYGYTF

j_call: TRBJ1-5
v_call: TRBV7-2
cdr3_aa: CASSLDTGGNQPQHF

j_call: TRBJ1-1
v_call: TRBV20-1
cdr3_aa: CSAGEVNTEAFF

j_call: TRBJ2-1
v_call: TRBV5-1
cdr3_aa: CASSSGTSADNEQFF

j_call: TRBJ2-7
v_call: TRBV2
cdr3_aa: CASSEFDGTTYEQYF

j_call: TRBJ1-5
v_call: TRBV7-3
cdr3_aa: CASSPGQGRGSNQPQHF

j_call: TRBJ2-1
v_call: TRBV7-2
cdr3_aa: CASSLAFSLQFF

j_call: TRBJ2-2
v_call: TRBV29-1
cdr3_aa: CSVVPGLAGHTGELFF

j_call: TRBJ2-7
v_call: TRBV28
cdr3_aa: CASSLPRGGRGNEQYF

j_call: TRBJ1-5
v_call: TRBV6-6
cdr3_aa: CASSYSTGQPQHF

j_call: TRBJ2-4
v_call: TRBV20-1
cdr3_aa: CSGSTDRVAKNIQYF

j_call: TRBJ2-3
v_call: TRBV5-1
cdr3_aa: CASSRGSGISTDTQYF

j_call: TRBJ1-2
v_call: TRBV2
cdr3_aa: CASSDGGIYGYTF

j_call: TRBJ2-1
v_call: TRBV24-1
cdr3_aa: CATSAPGRYEQFF

j_call: TRBJ2-3
v_call: TRBV20-1
cdr3_aa: CSARTAGSTDTQYF